This T cell receptor (beta chain) stems from a study of tumor-infiltrating lymphocytes in primary liver carcinoma. Study-level background: Productive TCRbeta read yields ran from roughly 3.9 to 6.8 million per sample and were similar between tissues. Study-wide results and caveats: It was observed that only about 7-25% of the top clones appeared in every one of the five tumor regions.

Trimming at V came to 7 bases and at J to 5 bases, leaving 10 bases not matched to a gene. CDR1 and CDR2 from the germline V gene are WSHSY and SAAADI. The CDR3 runs to 14 residues. Of note for this clonotype: As yet, its antigen is unknown.

TCR beta cDNA was reverse-transcribed from roughly 520 ng of total RNA. The reaction used a constant-region primer and ProtoScript II reverse transcriptase. Construction of TCR beta libraries relied on three successive nested multiplex PCR rounds employing slightly modified ARM-PCR. Amplification in the first two PCR rounds was performed using TRBV1-TRBV30 forward primers and a C-beta reverse primer for approximately 10 cycles each. Each CDR3 protein is one row after TCRdb ran MiXCR on the multiplex PCR reads. This table has approximately 110,000 distinct CDR3 sequences, around 80% appearing once. Extraction of RNA together with DNA used about 17-31 mg of unsorted bulk tissue. Cases comprised patients with primary liver carcinoma who received surgical resection. The study enrolled treatment-naive patients with chronic HBV infection.

Specimen: liver tumor tissue from sampling region 3. Documented subset: tumor region T3, left-lateral pole. This rearrangement joins TRBV10-2 to TRBJ2-7; 8 nucleotides align to TRBD1. This clonotype originated in a man aged 40-49 years with primary liver carcinoma and hepatitis B virus infection. CDR3 nucleotides: TGCGCCAGCAACCTGGACAGGGATATCGACGAGCAGTACTTC. Translation: CASNLDRDIDEQYF.